A single sample gave rise to the 22 T cell receptor beta chains below, sequenced in a study of blood T cell repertoires in COVID-19. Assay used: immunoSEQ multiplex PCR; TCRdb lists only in-frame clones, some missing. The profile shows fewer than 85,000 clones, about 76% of them singletons. Sequenced material: peripheral blood. These receptors all stem from a woman of 80 years or more with active or convalescent COVID-19.

In its sample, this clone was seen a few times. V usage is TRBV27 and J usage is TRBJ1-2; the D gene is possibly TRBD1 (6 bases). The CDR3 covers 15 residues. CDR1 MNHEY and CDR2 SMNVEV come from the germline V gene (reference sequence). Trimming cost V 5 bases and J 6 bases, with 19 bases left between them. CDR3 sequence: CASSGWDMGLDGYTF. CDR3 coding DNA: TGTGCCAGCAGTGGATGGGACATGGGCCTTGATGGCTACACCTTC.

The chain carries TRBV11-3 and TRBJ2-7; 7 nucleotides line up with TRBD2. J gave up 4 bases and V 1 base, and 4 bases lay outside the gene matches. The CDR3 is 14 residues long. Germline CDR1 and CDR2: SGHNT and YENEEA. In DNA form, the CDR3 reads TGTGCCAGCAGCTTAGGGGGAGCGGGGTACGAGCAGTACTTC. This translates into CASSLGGAGYEQYF.

This CDR3 is CASSEGWASTYEQYF. The CDR3 nucleotides are TGTGCCAGCAGTGAAGGATGGGCTTCCACCTACGAGCAGTACTTC. The V call is TRBV6-1, the J call TRBJ2-7, with unresolved D. The ends were cut back, 1 base at V and 2 bases at J, with 12 bases in the middle. The germline V gene has CDR1 MNHNS and CDR2 SASEGT. The CDR3 extends over 15 amino acids.

This chain connects TRBV11-2 to TRBJ1-6; D not certain. This CDR3 contains 13 residues. The V end was cut by 6 bases, the J end by 4 bases, with 7 bases between. CDR1 is SGHAT, CDR2 FQNNGV, per germline. CDR3 in DNA: TGTGCCAGCAGACCAGTTTATAATTCACCCCTCCACTTT. The encoded protein is CASRPVYNSPLHF.

The rearrangement joins TRBV4-1 to TRBJ2-1; TRBD2 might be the D (5 bases). CDR3 length: 11 residues. Germline V lookup: CDR1 MGHRA, CDR2 YSYEKL. V lost 1 base and J 12 bases, leaving 7 bases between the germline ends. The CDR3 sequence: CASSQGTLQFF. CDR3 nucleotide sequence: TGCGCCAGCAGCCAAGGGACTTTGCAGTTCTTC.

The chain recombines TRBV11-2 with TRBJ1-2; D call uncertain. This CDR3 has 13 amino acids. The germline V gene has CDR1 SGHAT and CDR2 FQNNGV. Trimming removed 3 bases at V and 4 bases at J, with 9 bases between. The CDR3 loop is CASSLQETYGYTF. Here the CDR3 DNA reads TGTGCCAGCAGCTTGCAGGAAACCTATGGCTACACCTTC.

This sequence joins TRBV27 and TRBJ1-2; 8 bases fit TRBD1. Germline CDR1 and CDR2: MNHEY and SMNVEV (reference sequence). J gave up 14 bases and V 2 bases, and 10 bases lay outside the gene matches. This CDR3 contains 13 residues. The CDR3 DNA is TGTGCCAGCAGTTTAAGGGGGTTGGACAGGGTAACCTTC. Encoded protein: CASSLRGLDRVTF.

This clone appeared once. This chain links TRBV19 with TRBJ1-1; D is possibly TRBD1 (5 bases). The germline V gene encodes CDR1 LNHDA and CDR2 SQIVND (reference sequence). V was shortened by 0 bases and J by 4 bases, with 9 bases between the two germline ends. This CDR3 has 14 residues. The CDR3 DNA reads TGTGCCAGTAGTATAGATCTCGGGGGCACTGAAGCTTTCTTT. The encoded protein is CASSIDLGGTEAFF.

The chain combines TRBV19 with TRBJ2-3, with 9 bases identical to TRBD2. The germline gives CDR1 LNHDA, CDR2 SQIVND (reference sequence). The length of the CDR3 is 11 residues. V trimming: 5 bases; J trimming: 13 bases; junction bases outside the gene matches: 4. In DNA, the CDR3 is TGTGCCAGTAGTCCTCAGCGGGGGGAGTATTTT. Its translation: CASSPQRGEYF. Complete variable domain (other parts from reference TRBV19 and TRBJ2-3): DGGITQSPKYLFRKEGQNVTLSCEQNLNHDAMYWYRQDPGQGLRLIYYSQIVNDFQKGDIAEGYSVSREKKESFPLTVTSAQKNPTAFYLCASSPQRGEYFGPGTRLTVL.

CDR3 sequence (DNA): TGTGCCAGCAGCGTAGAGTCAGAATCTGGCTACACCTTC. As protein: CASSVESESGYTF. The genes are TRBV9 and TRBJ1-2, with no clear D. The germline gives CDR1 SGDLS, CDR2 YYNGEE. The CDR3 contains 13 residues. Trimming took 0 bases from V and 7 from J, leaving 10 bases between them.

The genes are TRBV6-5 and TRBJ1-2, with 9 bases aligning to TRBD1. The length of the CDR3 is 14 residues. Unmatched junction bases numbered 9, after V lost 6 bases and J lost 7 bases. Per germline, CDR1 MNHEY and CDR2 SVGAGI. The DNA for the CDR3 is TGTGCCAGCAGCCGACTACAGGGGGCGTTTGGCTACACCTTC. Protein sequence: CASSRLQGAFGYTF.

This chain uses TRBV11-2 with TRBJ1-5; weak D call: TRBD1 (5 bases). Trimming took 0 bases from V and 4 from J, leaving 7 bases between them. Per germline, CDR1 SGHAT and CDR2 FQNNGV. The CDR3 runs 14 residues. In nucleotides, the CDR3 is TGTGCCAGCAGCTTAGAAGGGGTTAATCAGCCCCAGCATTTT. It translates to CASSLEGVNQPQHF.

V is TRBV10-3 and J is TRBJ1-1; D is unresolved. The germline V gene encodes CDR1 ENHRY and CDR2 SYGVKD. There are 16 residues in the CDR3. V lost 4 bases and J 0 bases, leaving 15 bases between the germline ends. The CDR3 sequence: CAISVRELSMNTEAFF. The CDR3 DNA follows: TGTGCCATCAGTGTCCGGGAGCTATCCATGAACACTGAAGCTTTCTTT.

The chain recombines TRBV5-1 with TRBJ2-2; 8 bases match TRBD1. The CDR3 totals 16 residues. The V segment lost 2 bases and the J segment 0 bases; nucleotides outside the gene matches: 3. The germline V gene has CDR1 SGHRS and CDR2 YFSETQ. The CDR3 reads CASSFRDRPNTGELFF. The CDR3 DNA reads TGCGCCAGCAGCTTTAGGGACAGGCCGAACACCGGGGAGCTGTTTTTT.

The chain has TRBV5-5 and TRBJ2-7, with 7 bases aligning to TRBD1. V lost 0 bases and J lost 0; bases outside the gene matches: 3. The germline gives CDR1 SGHKS, CDR2 YYEKEE (reference sequence). This CDR3 is built from 15 residues. The CDR3: CASSLVGQTSYEQYF. CDR3 DNA: TGTGCCAGCAGCTTGGTGGGACAGACCTCCTACGAGCAGTACTTC.

This clone came up once. The gene calls are TRBV28 and TRBJ2-4; TRBD2 might be the D (6 bases). This CDR3 has 15 residues. Germline lookup yields CDR1 MDHEN and CDR2 SYDVKM. V was pared by 5 bases and J by 0 bases, with 11 bases between. CDR3 loop: CASSPGGIAKNIQYF. The CDR3, as DNA: TGTGCCAGCAGTCCCGGGGGAATAGCCAAAAACATTCAGTACTTC.

The chain uses TRBV19 and TRBJ2-2; D unclear. Germline V gene sequence: CDR1 LNHDA, CDR2 SQIVND (reference sequence). The CDR3 extends over 12 amino acids. Trimming removed 2 bases from V and 7 bases from J, with 5 bases in between. DNA for the CDR3: TGTGCCAGTAGTATACGAGGCGGGGAGCTGTTTTTT. This gives the protein CASSIRGGELFF.

This chain uses TRBV9 with TRBJ1-2, with TRBD1 matching over 7 bases. This CDR3 has 14 residues. J lost 4 bases, V lost 0 bases, and 3 bases had no gene match. The germline V gene encodes CDR1 SGDLS and CDR2 YYNGEE. The CDR3 loop reads CASSVAGTAYGYTF. CDR3 coding DNA: TGTGCCAGCAGCGTAGCCGGGACAGCCTATGGCTACACCTTC.

The rearrangement links TRBV3-1 (or the pseudogene TRBV3-2) to TRBJ2-7; TRBD2 matches at 9 bases. The CDR3 runs 17 residues. J lost 1 base, V lost 0 bases, and 7 bases had no gene match. CDR1 LGHDT and CDR2 YNNKEL come from the germline V gene (reference sequence). The CDR3 reads CASSQDPASGKSYEQYF. CDR3 DNA sequence: TGTGCCAGCAGCCAAGATCCGGCTAGCGGGAAATCCTACGAGCAGTACTTC.

This clone occurred once. CDR3 DNA: TGTGCCAGCAGCCAAGATGGGACAGGGTACAATGAGCAGTTCTTC. It is translated as CASSQDGTGYNEQFF. The chain links TRBV3-1 (or the pseudogene TRBV3-2) to TRBJ2-1, with 9 bases lining up with TRBD1. Germline values: CDR1 LGHDT, CDR2 YNNKEL (reference sequence). This CDR3 comprises 15 residues. V lost 0 bases, J lost 4 bases, and 1 base stayed unmatched.

The chain is built from TRBV25-1 and TRBJ1-1; 12 bases are a match to TRBD1. CDR3 length: 15 residues. V lost 4 bases, J lost 5 bases, and 5 bases stayed unmatched. Germline V gene lookup returns CDR1 MGHDK and CDR2 SYGVNS. CDR3 loop: CASSGRDRGRTEAFF. The CDR3 nucleotides read TGTGCCAGCAGTGGTAGGGACAGGGGGCGTACTGAAGCTTTCTTT.

V and J are TRBV5-1 and TRBJ2-7, with 11 nucleotides matching TRBD1. J gave up 1 base and V 4 bases, and 7 bases lay outside the gene matches. The CDR3 is 16 amino acids. From germline, CDR1 is SGHRS and CDR2 YFSETQ. The CDR3 region is CASSRDGQGASYEQYF. The CDR3 region has the DNA TGCGCCAGCAGCCGCGACGGACAGGGGGCTTCCTACGAGCAGTACTTC.